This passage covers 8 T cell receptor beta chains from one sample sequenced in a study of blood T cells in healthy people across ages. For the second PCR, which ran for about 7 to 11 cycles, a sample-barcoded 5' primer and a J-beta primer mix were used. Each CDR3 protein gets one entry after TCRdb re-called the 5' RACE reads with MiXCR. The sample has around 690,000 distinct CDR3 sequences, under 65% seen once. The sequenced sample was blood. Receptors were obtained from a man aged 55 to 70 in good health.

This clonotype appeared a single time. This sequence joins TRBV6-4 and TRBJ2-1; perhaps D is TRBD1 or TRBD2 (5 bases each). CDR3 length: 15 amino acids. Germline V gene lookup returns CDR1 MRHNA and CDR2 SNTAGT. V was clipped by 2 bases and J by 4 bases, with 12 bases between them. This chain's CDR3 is CASSDRGEEYNEQFF. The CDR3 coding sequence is TGTGCCAGCAGTGACAGGGGAGAGGAGTACAATGAGCAGTTCTTC.

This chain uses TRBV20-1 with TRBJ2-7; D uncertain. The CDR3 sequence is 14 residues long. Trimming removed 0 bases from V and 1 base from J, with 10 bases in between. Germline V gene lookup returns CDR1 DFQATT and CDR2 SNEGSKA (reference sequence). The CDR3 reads CSARELSGSYEQYF. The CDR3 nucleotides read TGCAGTGCTAGAGAGTTGTCGGGTTCCTACGAGCAGTACTTC.

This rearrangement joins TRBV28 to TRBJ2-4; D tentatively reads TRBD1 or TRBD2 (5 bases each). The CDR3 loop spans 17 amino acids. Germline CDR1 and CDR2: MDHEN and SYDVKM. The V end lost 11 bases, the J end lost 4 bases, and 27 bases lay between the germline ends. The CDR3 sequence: CACFPGSVGVSKNIQYF. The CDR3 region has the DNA TGTGCCTGCTTCCCGGGTTCTGTGGGGGTGTCAAAAAACATTCAGTACTTC.

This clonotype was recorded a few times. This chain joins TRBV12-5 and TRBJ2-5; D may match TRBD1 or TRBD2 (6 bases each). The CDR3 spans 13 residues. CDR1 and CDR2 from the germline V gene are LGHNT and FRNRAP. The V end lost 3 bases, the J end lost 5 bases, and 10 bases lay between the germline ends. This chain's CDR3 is CASGFLGGETQYF. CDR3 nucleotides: TGTGCTAGTGGTTTCTTGGGGGGCGAGACCCAGTACTTC. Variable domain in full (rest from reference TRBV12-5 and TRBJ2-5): DARVTQTPRHKVTEMGQEVTMRCQPILGHNTVFWYRQTMMQGLELLAYFRNRAPLDDSGMPKDRFSAEMPDATLATLKIQPSEPRDSAVYFCASGFLGGETQYFGPGTRLLVL.

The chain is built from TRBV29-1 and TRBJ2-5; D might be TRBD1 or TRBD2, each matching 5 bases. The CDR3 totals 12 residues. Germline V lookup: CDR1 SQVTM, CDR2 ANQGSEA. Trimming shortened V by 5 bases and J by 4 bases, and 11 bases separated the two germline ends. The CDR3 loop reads CSVFGTGETQYF. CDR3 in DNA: TGCAGCGTTTTTGGGACCGGAGAGACCCAGTACTTC.

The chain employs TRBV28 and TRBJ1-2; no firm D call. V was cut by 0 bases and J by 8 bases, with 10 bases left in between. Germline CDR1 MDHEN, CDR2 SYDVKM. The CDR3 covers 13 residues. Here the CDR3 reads CASSLWADGGYTF. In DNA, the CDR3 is TGTGCCAGCAGTTTATGGGCAGACGGGGGCTACACCTTC.

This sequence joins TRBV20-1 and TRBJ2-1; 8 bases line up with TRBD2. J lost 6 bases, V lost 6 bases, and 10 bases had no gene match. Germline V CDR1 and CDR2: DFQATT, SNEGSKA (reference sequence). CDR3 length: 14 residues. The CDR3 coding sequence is TGCAGTGCCATGGGACTAGTGTGGGGCAATGAGCAGTTCTTC. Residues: CSAMGLVWGNEQFF.

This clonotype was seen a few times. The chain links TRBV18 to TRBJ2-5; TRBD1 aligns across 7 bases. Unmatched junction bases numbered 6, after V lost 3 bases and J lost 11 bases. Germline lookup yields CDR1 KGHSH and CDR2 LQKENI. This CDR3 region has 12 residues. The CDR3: CASSPEQGKQYF. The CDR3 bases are TGTGCCAGCTCACCCGAACAGGGGAAGCAGTACTTC.